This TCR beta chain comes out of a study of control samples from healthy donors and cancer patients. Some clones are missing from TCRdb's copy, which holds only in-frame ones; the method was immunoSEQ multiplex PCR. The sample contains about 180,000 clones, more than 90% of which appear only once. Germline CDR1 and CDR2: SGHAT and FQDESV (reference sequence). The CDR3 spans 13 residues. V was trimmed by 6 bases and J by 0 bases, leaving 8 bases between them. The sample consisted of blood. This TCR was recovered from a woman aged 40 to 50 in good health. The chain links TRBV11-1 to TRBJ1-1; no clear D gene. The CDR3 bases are TGTGCCAGCAGGAAGGAGTTGAACACTGAAGCTTTCTTT. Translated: CASRKELNTEAFF.